The clone carrying this T cell receptor (beta chain) was recorded many times. TCRdb redid the calling of the reads with MiXCR, one entry per CDR3 protein. Of roughly 600,000 distinct CDR3 sequences in the sample, approximately 25% were seen once. This entry belongs to a study of T cell repertoires in cytomegalovirus infection. Turning to the study itself: Evidence of both CMV infection and a matching HLA type came from public TCR beta signatures.

The germline CDR1 and CDR2 sequences are SGHVS and FNYEAQ. The CDR3 extends over 13 amino acids. Trimming pared 4 bases from V and 3 bases from J, leaving 9 bases between. The sequence came from a human donor in good health (CMV status not recorded). Some clones in this sample may be carry-over from other donors' samples. Sequenced material: CD8+ T cells from PBMCs. The chain recombines TRBV7-6 with TRBJ1-1; D unresolved. The CDR3 DNA reads TGTGCCAGCAGCTCTCTGACTTACACTGAAGCTTTCTTT. Amino acid sequence: CASSSLTYTEAFF.